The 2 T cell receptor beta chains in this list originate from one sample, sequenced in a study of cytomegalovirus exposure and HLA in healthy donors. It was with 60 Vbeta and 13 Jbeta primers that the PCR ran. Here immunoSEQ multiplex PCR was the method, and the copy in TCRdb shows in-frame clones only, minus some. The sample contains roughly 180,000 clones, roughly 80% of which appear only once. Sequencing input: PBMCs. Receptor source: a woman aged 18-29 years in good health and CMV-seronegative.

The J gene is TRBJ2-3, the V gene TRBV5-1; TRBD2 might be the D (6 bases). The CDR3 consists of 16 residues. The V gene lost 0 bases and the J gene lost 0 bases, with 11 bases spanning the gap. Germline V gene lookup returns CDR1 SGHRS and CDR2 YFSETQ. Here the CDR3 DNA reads TGCGCCAGCAGCTTGGGACCTAGCGCCAGCACAGATACGCAGTATTTT. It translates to CASSLGPSASTDTQYF.

CDR3 nucleotide sequence: TGTGCCAGCAGTTACTCGACAGGGTTCTACGAGCAGTACTTC. Amino acids: CASSYSTGFYEQYF. The chain employs TRBV6-5 and TRBJ2-7, with TRBD1 matching 7 bases. Per germline, CDR1 MNHEY and CDR2 SVGAGI. Trimming took 0 bases from V and 3 from J; bases not matched to a gene: 2. This CDR3 is 14 amino acids long.